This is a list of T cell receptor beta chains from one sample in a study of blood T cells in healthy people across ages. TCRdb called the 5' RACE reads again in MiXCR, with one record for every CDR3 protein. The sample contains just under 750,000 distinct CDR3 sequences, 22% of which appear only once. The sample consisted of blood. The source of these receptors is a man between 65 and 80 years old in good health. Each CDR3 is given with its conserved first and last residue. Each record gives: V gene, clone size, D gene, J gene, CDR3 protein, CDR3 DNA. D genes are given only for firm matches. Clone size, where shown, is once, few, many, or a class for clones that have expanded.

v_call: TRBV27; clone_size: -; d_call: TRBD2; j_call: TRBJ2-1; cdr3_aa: CASSLWAGDEQFF; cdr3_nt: TGTGCCAGCAGTTTATGGGCGGGGGATGAGCAGTTCTTC
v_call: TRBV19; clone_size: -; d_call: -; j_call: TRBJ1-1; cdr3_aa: CASEEGPPLSTEAFF; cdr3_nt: TGTGCCAGTGAGGAGGGTCCTCCTCTCAGCACTGAAGCTTTCTTT
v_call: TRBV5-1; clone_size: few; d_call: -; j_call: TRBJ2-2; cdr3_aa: CASRPGRGRTGGLFF; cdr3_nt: TGCGCCAGCAGGCCAGGACGGGGACGCACCGGGGGGCTGTTTTTT
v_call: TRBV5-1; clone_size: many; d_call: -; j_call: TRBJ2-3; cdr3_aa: CASSLSSRGQGDTQYF; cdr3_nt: TGCGCCAGCAGCTTATCCTCCCGGGGCCAGGGAGATACGCAGTATTTT
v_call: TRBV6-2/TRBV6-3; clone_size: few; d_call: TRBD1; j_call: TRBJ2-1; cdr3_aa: CASSYWGQSSYNEQFF; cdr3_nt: TGTGCCAGCAGTTACTGGGGACAGAGCTCCTACAATGAGCAGTTCTTC
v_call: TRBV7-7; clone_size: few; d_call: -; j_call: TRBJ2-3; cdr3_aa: CASSLGGRIF; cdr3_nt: TGTGCCAGCAGCTTAGGCGGCAGGATTTTT
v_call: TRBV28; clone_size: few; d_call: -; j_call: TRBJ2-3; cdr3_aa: CASKPQGRGTDTQYF; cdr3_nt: TGTGCCAGCAAACCGCAGGGTCGGGGCACAGATACGCAGTATTTT
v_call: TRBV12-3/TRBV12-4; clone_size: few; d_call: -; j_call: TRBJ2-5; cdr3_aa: CASRPGRYQETQYF; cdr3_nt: TGTGCCAGCAGGCCTGGACGGTACCAAGAGACCCAGTACTTC
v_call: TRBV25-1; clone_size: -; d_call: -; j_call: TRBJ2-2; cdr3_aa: CASSELWMTGELFF; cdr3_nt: TGTGCCAGCAGTGAATTGTGGATGACCGGGGAGCTGTTTTTT
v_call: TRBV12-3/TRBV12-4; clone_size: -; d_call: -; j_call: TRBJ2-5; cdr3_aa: CASSIGQTQYF; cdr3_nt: TGTGCCAGCAGTATAGGGCAGACCCAGTACTTC
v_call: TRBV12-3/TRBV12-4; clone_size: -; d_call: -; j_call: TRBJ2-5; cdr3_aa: CASSLSPRETQYF; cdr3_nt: TGTGCCAGCAGTTTATCACCCAGAGAGACCCAGTACTTC
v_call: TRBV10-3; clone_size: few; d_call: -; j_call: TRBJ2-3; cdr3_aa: CAISAGLGVDTQYF; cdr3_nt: TGTGCCATCAGTGCCGGCTTAGGCGTAGATACGCAGTATTTT
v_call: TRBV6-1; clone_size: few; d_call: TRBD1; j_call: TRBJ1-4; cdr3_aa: CASSEGGGTTNEKLFF; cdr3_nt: TGTGCCAGCAGTGAAGGAGGGGGCACAACTAATGAAAAACTGTTTTTT
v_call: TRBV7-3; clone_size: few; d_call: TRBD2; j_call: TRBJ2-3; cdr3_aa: CASSRAGLYTDTQYF; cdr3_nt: TGTGCCAGCAGCCGAGCGGGATTATACACAGATACGCAGTATTTT
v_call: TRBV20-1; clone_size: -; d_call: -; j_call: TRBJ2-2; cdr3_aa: CSAKRRNTGELFF; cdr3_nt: TGCAGTGCTAAAAGGAGGAACACCGGGGAGCTGTTTTTT
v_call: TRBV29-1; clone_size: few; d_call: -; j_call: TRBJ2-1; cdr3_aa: CSVLLEWNEQFF; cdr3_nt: TGCAGCGTTCTACTGGAGTGGAATGAGCAGTTCTTC
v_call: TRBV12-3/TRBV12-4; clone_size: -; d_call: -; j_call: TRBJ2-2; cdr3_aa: CASRPEGVGTGELFF; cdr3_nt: TGTGCCAGCAGACCTGAGGGCGTCGGCACCGGGGAGCTGTTTTTT
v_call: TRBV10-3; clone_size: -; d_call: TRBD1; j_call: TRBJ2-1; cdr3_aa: CAISESGQVRKFF; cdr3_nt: TGTGCCATCAGTGAGTCAGGACAGGTCCGCAAGTTCTTC
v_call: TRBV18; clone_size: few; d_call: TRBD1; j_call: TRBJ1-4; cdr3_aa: CASSPSRGVNEKLFF; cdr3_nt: TGTGCCAGCTCACCCTCCAGGGGGGTTAATGAAAAACTGTTTTTT
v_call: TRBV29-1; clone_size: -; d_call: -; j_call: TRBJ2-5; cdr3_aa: CSVVGGPRQETQYF; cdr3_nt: TGCAGCGTTGTCGGGGGGCCCCGCCAAGAGACCCAGTACTTC
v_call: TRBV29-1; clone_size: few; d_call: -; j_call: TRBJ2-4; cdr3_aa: CSAARGAADIQYF; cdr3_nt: TGCAGCGCCGCCCGTGGGGCCGCGGACATTCAGTACTTC
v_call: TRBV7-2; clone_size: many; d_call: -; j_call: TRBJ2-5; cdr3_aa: CASSRHWAAQETQYF; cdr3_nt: TGTGCCAGCAGCCGCCACTGGGCCGCTCAAGAGACCCAGTACTTC
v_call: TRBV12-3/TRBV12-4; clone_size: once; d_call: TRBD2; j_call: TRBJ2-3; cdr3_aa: CASSSPYLAGQSADAQYF; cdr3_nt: TGTGCCAGCAGTTCCCCCTACCTAGCGGGACAAAGCGCAGATGCGCAGTATTTT
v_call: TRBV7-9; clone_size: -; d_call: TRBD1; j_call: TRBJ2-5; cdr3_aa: CASSRDRGFSETQYF; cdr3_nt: TGTGCCAGCAGCCGGGACAGGGGTTTCTCGGAGACCCAGTACTTC
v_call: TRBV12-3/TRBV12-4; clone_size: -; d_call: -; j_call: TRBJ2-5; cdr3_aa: CAPIWGGQETQYF; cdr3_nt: TGTGCCCCAATTTGGGGAGGCCAAGAGACCCAGTACTTC
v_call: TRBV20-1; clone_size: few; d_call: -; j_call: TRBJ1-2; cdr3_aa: CSARWETDGYGYTF; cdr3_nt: TGCAGTGCTAGATGGGAGACTGACGGCTATGGCTACACCTTC
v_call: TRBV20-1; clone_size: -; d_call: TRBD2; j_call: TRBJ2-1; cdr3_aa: CSADGTSGGAGYEQFF; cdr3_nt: TGCAGTGCTGACGGGACTAGCGGGGGGGCGGGCTATGAGCAGTTCTTC
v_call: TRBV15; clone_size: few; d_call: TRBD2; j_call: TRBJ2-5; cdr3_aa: CATSPLAISSGKETQYF; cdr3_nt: TGTGCCACCAGCCCTCTAGCCATCTCTAGCGGGAAGGAGACCCAGTACTTC
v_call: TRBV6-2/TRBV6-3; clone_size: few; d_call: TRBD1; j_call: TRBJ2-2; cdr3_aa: CASSYFRPGQGFVSGNTGELFF; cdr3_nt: TGTGCCAGCAGTTACTTTCGACCTGGACAGGGGTTTGTTAGTGGGAACACCGGGGAGCTGTTTTTT
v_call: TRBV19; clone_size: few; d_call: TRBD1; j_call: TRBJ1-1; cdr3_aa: CASSMGQGWVNTEAFF; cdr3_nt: TGTGCCAGTAGTATGGGACAGGGATGGGTGAACACTGAAGCTTTCTTT
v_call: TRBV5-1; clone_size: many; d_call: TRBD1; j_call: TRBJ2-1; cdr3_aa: CASSGDRGNLYSYNEQFF; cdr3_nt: TGCGCCAGCAGCGGGGACAGGGGAAACCTTTACTCCTACAATGAGCAGTTCTTC
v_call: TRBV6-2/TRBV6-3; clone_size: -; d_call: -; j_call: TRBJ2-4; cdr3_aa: CAISVEGLNIQYF; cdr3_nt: TGTGCCATCTCCGTTGAGGGTCTGAACATTCAGTACTTC
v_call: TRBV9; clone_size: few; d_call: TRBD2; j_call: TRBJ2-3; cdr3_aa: CASSVAMAGGTDTQYF; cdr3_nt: TGTGCCAGCAGCGTAGCCATGGCGGGGGGCACAGATACGCAGTATTTT
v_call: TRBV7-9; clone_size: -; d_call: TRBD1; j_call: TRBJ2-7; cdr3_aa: CASSSTGTGGPSEQYF; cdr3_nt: TGTGCCAGCAGCTCCACCGGGACAGGTGGCCCCTCCGAGCAGTACTTC
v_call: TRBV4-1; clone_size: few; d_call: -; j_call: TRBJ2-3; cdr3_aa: CASSQVGIVDTQYF; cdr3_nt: TGCGCCAGCAGCCAGGTTGGAATTGTCGATACGCAGTATTTT
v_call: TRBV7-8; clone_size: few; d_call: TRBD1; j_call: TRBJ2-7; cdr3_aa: CASSLYRGLNYEQYF; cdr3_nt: TGTGCCAGCAGCCTCTACAGGGGCCTTAACTACGAGCAGTACTTC
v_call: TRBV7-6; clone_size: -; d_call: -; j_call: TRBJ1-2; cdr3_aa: CASSLGGEFGRGYTF; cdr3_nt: TGTGCCAGCAGCCTTGGGGGGGAGTTCGGGCGTGGCTACACCTTC
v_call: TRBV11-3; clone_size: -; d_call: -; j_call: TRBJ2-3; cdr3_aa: CASSTPGTDTQYF; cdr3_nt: TGTGCCAGCAGCACGCCCGGAACAGATACGCAGTATTTT
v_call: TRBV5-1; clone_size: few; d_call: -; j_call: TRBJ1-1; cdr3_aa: CASSLATRQGVNTEAFF; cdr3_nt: TGCGCCAGCAGCTTGGCTACAAGACAAGGAGTGAACACTGAAGCTTTCTTT
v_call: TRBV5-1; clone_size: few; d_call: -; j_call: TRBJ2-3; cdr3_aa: CASSTEPDRFSTDTQYF; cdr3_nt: TGCGCCAGCAGCACAGAACCTGACCGTTTTAGCACAGATACGCAGTATTTT
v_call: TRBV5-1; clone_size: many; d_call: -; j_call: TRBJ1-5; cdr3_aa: CASSLDGGGNQPQHF; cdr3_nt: TGCGCCAGCAGCTTGGATGGCGGGGGCAATCAGCCCCAGCATTTT
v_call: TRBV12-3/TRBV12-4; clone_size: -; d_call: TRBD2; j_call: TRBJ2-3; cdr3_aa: CASSPGTSGSPDTQYF; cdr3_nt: TGTGCCAGCAGTCCCGGGACTAGCGGGAGTCCAGATACGCAGTATTTT
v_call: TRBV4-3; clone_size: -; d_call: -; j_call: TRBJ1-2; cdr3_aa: CASSEGAVNMIGIGYTF; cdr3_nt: TGCGCCAGCAGCGAAGGGGCAGTAAATATGATAGGGATTGGTTACACCTTC
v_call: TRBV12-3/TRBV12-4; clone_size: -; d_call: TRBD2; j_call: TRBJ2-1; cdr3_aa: CASTAPLLAGAEQFF; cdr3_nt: TGTGCCAGCACTGCCCCCCTATTAGCGGGAGCTGAGCAGTTCTTC
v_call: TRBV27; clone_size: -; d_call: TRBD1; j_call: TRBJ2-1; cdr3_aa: CASRIQGGFYEQYF; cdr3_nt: TGTGCCAGCAGGATACAGGGGGGCTTCTACGAGCAGTACTTT
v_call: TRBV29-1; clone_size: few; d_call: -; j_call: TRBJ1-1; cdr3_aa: CSSRGGNREAFF; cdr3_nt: TGCAGCTCCCGAGGGGGAAATCGTGAAGCTTTCTTT
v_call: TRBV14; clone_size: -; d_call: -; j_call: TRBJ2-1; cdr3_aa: CASSQDHVNEQFF; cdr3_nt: TGTGCTAGCAGCCAAGACCACGTGAATGAGCAGTTCTTC
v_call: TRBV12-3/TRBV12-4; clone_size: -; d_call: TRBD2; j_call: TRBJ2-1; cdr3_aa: CASLPTGGTYNEQFF; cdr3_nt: TGTGCCAGCTTACCGACGGGAGGTACCTACAATGAGCAGTTCTTC